These 3 T cell receptor beta chains were sequenced from one sample in a study of cytomegalovirus exposure and HLA in healthy donors. PCR was performed using 60 Vbeta and 13 Jbeta primers. Here immunoSEQ multiplex PCR was the method, and the copy in TCRdb shows in-frame clones only, minus some. The sample includes about 140,000 clones, around 72% of them seen just once. The material sequenced was PBMCs. These receptors all stem from a human donor in good health.

The genes are TRBV6-1 and TRBJ1-5, with TRBD1 as a possible D gene (5 bases). Trimming shortened V by 4 bases and J by 0 bases, and 19 bases separated the two germline ends. The CDR3 spans 18 residues. From germline, CDR1 is MNHNS and CDR2 SASEGT. CDR3 nucleotides: TGTGCCAGCAGTGGGGAGGGGAACAGAATCTATAGCAATCAGCCCCAGCATTTT. Residues: CASSGEGNRIYSNQPQHF.

The chain employs TRBV2 and TRBJ2-5; 12 bases line up with TRBD1. CDR3 size: 15 residues. The germline V gene has CDR1 SNHLY and CDR2 FYNNEI. CDR3 DNA: TGTGCGTCGGGACAGGGGGCGACCTCCGGCGAGACCCAGTACTTC. Translated: CASGQGATSGETQYF.

This clone was counted once. The CDR3 protein is CAWRFEGAASPLHF. CDR3 DNA sequence: TGTGCCTGGAGGTTTGAGGGGGCGGCTTCACCCCTCCACTTT. The genes are TRBV30 and TRBJ1-6; 7 positions match TRBD1. The germline gives CDR1 GTSNPN, CDR2 SVGIG (reference sequence). The V segment lost 3 bases and the J segment 9 bases; nucleotides outside the gene matches: 8. This CDR3 is built from 14 residues.